Shown below are 10 T cell receptor beta chains from a single sample sequenced in a study of blood T cell repertoires in COVID-19. Profiling relied on immunoSEQ multiplex PCR, and the TCRdb table lists in-frame clones only, not all of them. The sample includes about 120,000 clones, 60% to 85% of them seen just once. The sequenced sample consisted of peripheral blood. The receptors were gathered from a man aged 70 or older with acute or convalescent COVID-19.

V and J are TRBV3-1 (or the pseudogene TRBV3-2) and TRBJ2-3; 10 bases are a match to TRBD2. Germline assignment: CDR1 LGHDT and CDR2 YNNKEL (reference sequence). With 4 bases clipped from V and 6 bases from J, the junction kept 7 bases outside the gene matches. The CDR3 spans 15 residues. Here the CDR3 reads CASSPRTSGGDTQYF. The CDR3 DNA reads as TGTGCCAGCAGCCCGAGGACTAGCGGAGGGGATACGCAGTATTTT.

This chain uses TRBV18 with TRBJ1-5, with no clear D. The germline V gene encodes CDR1 KGHSH and CDR2 LQKENI. CDR3 length equals 13 residues. The ends were cut back, 2 bases at V and 3 bases at J, with 5 bases in the middle. CDR3 DNA: TGTGCCAGCTCACCAGAGCTCAATCAGCCCCAGCATTTT. Amino acids: CASSPELNQPQHF. Combining the CDR3 with reference TRBV18 and TRBJ1-5 gives the whole variable domain NAGVMQNPRHLVRRRGQEARLRCSPMKGHSHVYWYRQLPEEGLKFMVYLQKENIIDESGMPKERFSAEFPKEGPSILRIQQVVRGDSAAYFCASSPELNQPQHFGDGTRLSIL.

CDR3 residues: CATSDSIPSGANVLTF. The CDR3 region has the DNA TGTGCCACCAGTGATTCCATCCCCTCTGGGGCCAACGTCCTGACTTTC. V usage is TRBV24-1 and J usage is TRBJ2-6; no clear D. This CDR3 contains 16 residues. The V end was cut by 2 bases, the J end by 0 bases, with 7 bases between. CDR1 is KGHDR and CDR2 is SFDVKD in the germline V gene.

V usage is TRBV30 and J usage is TRBJ2-7; 9 positions agree with TRBD1. CDR3 length: 13 residues. The germline CDR1 and CDR2 sequences are GTSNPN and SVGIG (reference sequence). Trimming took 4 bases from V and 0 from J; bases not matched to a gene: 1. The CDR3 region is CAWNRGLSYEQYF. The CDR3 DNA sequence: TGTGCCTGGAACAGGGGGCTCTCCTACGAGCAGTACTTC.

This clone appeared a single time. This rearrangement joins TRBV5-8 to TRBJ2-1, with 7 bases lining up with TRBD2. V lost 3 bases and J lost 7; bases outside the gene matches: 10. The CDR3 totals 15 residues. The germline V gene encodes CDR1 SGHTS and CDR2 YDEGEE. The CDR3 is CASSSYPSGENEQFF. The DNA of the CDR3 is TGTGCCAGCAGCTCGTATCCTAGCGGTGAGAATGAGCAGTTCTTC. The full variable domain, completed using reference TRBV5-8 and TRBJ2-1, is EAGVTQSPTHLIKTRGQQATLRCSPISGHTSVYWYQQALGLGLQFLLWYDEGEERNRGNFPPRFSGRQFPNYSSELNVNALELEDSALYLCASSSYPSGENEQFFGPGTRLTVL.

The chain has TRBV4-1 and TRBJ1-5; 7 nucleotides match TRBD1. There are 18 residues in the CDR3. CDR1 MGHRA and CDR2 YSYEKL come from the germline V gene. Trimming removed 4 bases from V and 4 bases from J; junction bases left unmatched: 16. This CDR3 reads CASSPQPGQLSENQPQHF. CDR3 nucleotide sequence: TGCGCCAGCAGCCCACAACCGGGACAGCTTTCAGAAAATCAGCCCCAGCATTTT.

This clone appeared a single time. The chain is built from TRBV12-3 or TRBV12-4 and TRBJ1-1, with TRBD1 identical over 7 bases. The CDR3 totals 13 residues. V dropped 5 bases and J dropped 11; count of bases not matched to a gene: 11. The CDR3 DNA sequence: TGTGCCAGCAGTCAGGGGACAGCTCAACTTGCTTTCTTT. Translating it yields CASSQGTAQLAFF.

DNA of the CDR3: TGTGCCAGCAGTCGGGGTTCGCGAGAGACCCAGTACTTC. This sequence encodes CASSRGSRETQYF. The chain combines TRBV7-9 with TRBJ2-5; D may be TRBD2 (5 bases). The CDR3 runs 13 residues. Trimming stripped 6 bases from V and 4 bases from J, with 12 bases between. Germline assignment: CDR1 SEHNR and CDR2 FQNEAQ (reference sequence).

The rearrangement joins TRBV19 to TRBJ1-6; TRBD1 is a possible D gene (5 bases). The CDR3 length is 14 residues. Between the trimmed V and J ends, which lost 4 bases and 5 bases, there was a span of 9 bases. The germline V gene has CDR1 LNHDA and CDR2 SQIVND (reference sequence). CDR3 in amino acids: CASSKQENNSPLHF. The CDR3 bases are TGTGCCAGTAGTAAACAGGAAAATAATTCACCCCTCCACTTT.

This CDR3 is CASSVRGQGTEGYTF. As DNA, the CDR3 is TGTGCCAGCAGTGTTCGGGGACAGGGGACGGAAGGCTACACCTTC. The chain combines TRBV2 with TRBJ1-2; TRBD1 agrees at 10 bases. The CDR3 consists of 15 residues. Trimming cost V 4 bases and J 8 bases; bases outside gene matches: 10. CDR1 is SNHLY, CDR2 FYNNEI, per germline. Complete variable domain (other parts from reference TRBV2 and TRBJ1-2): EPEVTQTPSHQVTQMGQEVILRCVPISNHLYFYWYRQILGQKVEFLVSFYNNEISEKSEIFDDQFSVERPDGSNFTLKIRSTKLEDSAMYFCASSVRGQGTEGYTFGSGTRLTVV.